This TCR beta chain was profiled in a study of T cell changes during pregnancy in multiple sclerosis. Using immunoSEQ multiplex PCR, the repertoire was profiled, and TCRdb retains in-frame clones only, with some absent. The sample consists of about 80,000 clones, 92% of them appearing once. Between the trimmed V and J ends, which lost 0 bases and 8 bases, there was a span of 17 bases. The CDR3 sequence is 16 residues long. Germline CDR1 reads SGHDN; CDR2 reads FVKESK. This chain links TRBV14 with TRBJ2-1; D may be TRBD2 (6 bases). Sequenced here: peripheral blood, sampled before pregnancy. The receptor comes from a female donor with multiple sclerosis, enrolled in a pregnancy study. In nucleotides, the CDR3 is TGTGCCAGCAGCCAAGATGAGGGAGACTGGAGGGATGAGCAGTTCTTC. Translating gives CASSQDEGDWRDEQFF. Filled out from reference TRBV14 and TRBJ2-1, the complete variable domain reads EAGVTQFPSHSVIEKGQTVTLRCDPISGHDNLYWYRRVMGKEIKFLLHFVKESKQDESGMPNNRFLAERTGGTYSTLKVQPAELEDSGVYFCASSQDEGDWRDEQFFGPGTRLTVL.